There are a few counts of the clone carrying this T cell receptor beta chain. Repertoires were generated with immunoSEQ multiplex PCR, while TCRdb's copy carries only in-frame clones and drops some. The sample lists 60,000 to 80,000 clones, around 91% occurring once. The data are from a study of technical replicates of blood from a handful of donors. CDR1 is SQVTM and CDR2 is ANQGSEA in the germline V gene. Trimming removed 0 bases at V and 5 bases at J, with 16 bases between. The CDR3 length is 15 residues. The chain couples TRBV29-1 to TRBJ1-1, with D possibly TRBD1 on 5 matching bases. This TCR derives from a human donor in good health. Sequencing was carried out using T cells isolated from PBMCs. This CDR3 is CSVEDLAGSRTEAFF. The CDR3 DNA reads as TGCAGCGTTGAAGATCTTGCAGGGTCCAGGACTGAAGCTTTCTTT.